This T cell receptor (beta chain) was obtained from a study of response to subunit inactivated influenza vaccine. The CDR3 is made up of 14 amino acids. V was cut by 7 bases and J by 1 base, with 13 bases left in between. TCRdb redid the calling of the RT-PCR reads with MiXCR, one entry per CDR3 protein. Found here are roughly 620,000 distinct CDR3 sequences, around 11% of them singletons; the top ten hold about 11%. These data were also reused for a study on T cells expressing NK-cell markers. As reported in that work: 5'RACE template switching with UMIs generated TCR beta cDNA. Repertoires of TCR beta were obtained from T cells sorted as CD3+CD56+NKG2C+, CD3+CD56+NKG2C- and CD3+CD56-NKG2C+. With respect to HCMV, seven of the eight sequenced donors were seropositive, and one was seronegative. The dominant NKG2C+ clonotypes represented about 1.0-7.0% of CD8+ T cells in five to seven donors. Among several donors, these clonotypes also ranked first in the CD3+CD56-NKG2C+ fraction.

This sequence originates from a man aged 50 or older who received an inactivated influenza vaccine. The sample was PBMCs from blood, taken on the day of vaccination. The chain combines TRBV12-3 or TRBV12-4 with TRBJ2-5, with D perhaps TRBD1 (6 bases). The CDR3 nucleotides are TGTGCCAGCATAAACAGGGTATTCCAAGAGACCCAGTACTTC. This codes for CASINRVFQETQYF.